The clone carrying this T cell receptor beta chain was picked up one time. Its antigen is unknown. The sample belongs to a study of T cell repertoires in cytomegalovirus infection. Study information: Based on public TCR beta signatures, there were indications of CMV infection and of a matching HLA type.

Germline V gene data show CDR1 as MNHNY and CDR2 as SVGAGI (reference sequence). V was clipped by 2 bases and J by 0 bases; unmatched bases: 6. The CDR3 spans 18 residues. TCRdb ran MiXCR on the reads and lists one entry per CDR3 protein. The sample contains some 310,000 distinct CDR3 sequences, 25% of which appear only once. The sequence was obtained from a human donor in good health (CMV status not recorded). Some clones in this sample may be carry-over from other donors' samples. This chain uses TRBV6-6 with TRBJ2-3, with 12 bases matching TRBD2. This sample comprised cultured PBMCs, obtained from culture after CMV antigen stimulation. The CDR3 bases are TGTGCCAGCAGTTACGGGCTAGCGGGAGGGCCTAGCACAGATACGCAGTATTTT. Translated, it gives CASSYGLAGGPSTDTQYF.